Each of the 32 T cell receptor beta chains below was sequenced from the same sample in a study of T cell changes during pregnancy in multiple sclerosis (dated by TCRdb to the late 2010s). Libraries were built with the immunoSEQ multiplex PCR assay. TCRdb holds this immuneACCESS table with in-frame rearrangements only. Some clones are missing; in checked studies, unresolved V genes explain under half, and the rest has no known cause. Counted in this sample were 60,000 to 65,000 clones; over 85% of them appeared once. Clones ranked in the top ten supply roughly 1.3% of the sample. This material consisted of peripheral blood, taken in the second trimester of pregnancy. These receptors all stem from a female donor with multiple sclerosis, enrolled in a pregnancy study.

The chain recombines TRBV28 with TRBJ2-3, with TRBD2 identical over 7 bases. The CDR3 spans 14 residues. Germline loops: CDR1 MDHEN, CDR2 SYDVKM. V shed 3 bases, J shed 4 bases, and the junction held 4 bases outside the gene matches. For the CDR3, the DNA is TGTGCCAGCAGTTTTGGGGGGGTTGCAGATACGCAGTATTTT. Translated: CASSFGGVADTQYF.

The chain joins TRBV19 to TRBJ1-2; D is unclear. CDR1 is LNHDA and CDR2 is SQIVND in the germline V gene (reference sequence). Deletions cut 0 bases from V and 7 bases from J, with 12 bases between. The CDR3 is 14 amino acids. This CDR3 is CASSIEGARSGYTF. Here the CDR3 DNA reads TGTGCCAGTAGTATAGAGGGAGCAAGGAGTGGCTACACCTTC.

Only one count was recorded for this clone. V is TRBV18 and J is TRBJ1-1; 8 positions match TRBD1. The CDR3 is made up of 13 amino acids. After removal of 3 bases from V and 7 bases from J, the junction contained 4 bases not matched to a gene. Germline-derived CDR1 and CDR2 are KGHSH and LQKENI. CDR3 amino acids: CASSPFDRGEAFF. The CDR3 DNA reads as TGTGCCAGCTCACCTTTCGACAGGGGTGAAGCTTTCTTT.

V gene TRBV6-4 combines with J gene TRBJ2-5, with D tentatively TRBD1 (6 bases). The V gene's germline CDR1 is MRHNA and CDR2 SNTAGT. V was clipped by 4 bases and J by 4 bases, with 19 bases between them. The CDR3 sequence is 16 residues long. CDR3 bases: TGTGCCAGCAGTGCCACTATCAGGGGTTGGCGAGAGACCCAGTACTTC. This gives the protein CASSATIRGWRETQYF.

This rearrangement joins TRBV19 to TRBJ2-7; D is perhaps TRBD2 (6 bases). The germline CDR1 and CDR2 sequences are LNHDA and SQIVND (reference sequence). Trimming took off 3 bases at V and 3 bases at J, with 21 bases between the two ends. The CDR3 loop spans 17 amino acids. The DNA of the CDR3 is TGTGCCAGTAGTATTGTGGGGGACGGGGGATACTTCTACGAGCAGTACTTC. Protein: CASSIVGDGGYFYEQYF.

This clone was seen only once. The chain carries TRBV19 and TRBJ1-2, with 8 bases that match TRBD1. The CDR3 spans 13 residues. The ends lost 3 bases at V and 8 bases at J; junction bases unmatched: 5. Germline loops: CDR1 LNHDA, CDR2 SQIVND (reference sequence). CDR3 DNA sequence: TGTGCCAGTAGTATTGGACAGGGAGGCGGCTACACCTTC. Translated, it gives CASSIGQGGGYTF.

The chain uses TRBV11-2 and TRBJ1-5; a possible D gene is TRBD1 (6 bases). This CDR3 contains 12 residues. With 6 bases removed from V and 10 bases from J, the gap between germline ends came to 13 bases. The germline gives CDR1 SGHAT, CDR2 FQNNGV. Here the CDR3 DNA reads TGTGCCAGCAGTTCAGAAGGGGGACCCCAGCATTTT. Protein product: CASSSEGGPQHF.

The chain recombines TRBV6-5 with TRBJ2-7; D may be TRBD2 (5 bases). Germline assignment: CDR1 MNHEY and CDR2 SVGAGI. Trimming removed 7 bases at V and 3 bases at J, with 7 bases between. The CDR3 consists of 11 residues. As DNA, the CDR3 is TGTGCCAGCAACGACTACTACGAGCAGTACTTC. Translated, it gives CASNDYYEQYF.

This chain connects TRBV5-4 to TRBJ2-5; 8 bases line up with TRBD2. Per germline, CDR1 SGHNT and CDR2 YYREEE (reference sequence). The V gene end was trimmed by 4 bases and the J gene end by 2 bases; junction bases not matched to a gene: 13. The CDR3 is made up of 17 amino acids. DNA for the CDR3: TGTGCCAGCAGCCAAGGCTCTCCGGGAGGGCCGCAAGAGACCCAGTACTTC. Its protein product is CASSQGSPGGPQETQYF.

The chain has TRBV7-9 and TRBJ1-5; a possible D gene is TRBD1 (5 bases). Trimming shortened V by 5 bases and J by 4 bases, and 9 bases separated the two germline ends. Per the germline V gene, CDR1 is SEHNR and CDR2 is FQNEAQ (reference sequence). The CDR3 has 13 residues. The CDR3 here is CASSAGFNQPQHF. CDR3 DNA sequence: TGTGCCAGCAGCGCAGGGTTTAATCAGCCCCAGCATTTT.

This chain links TRBV27 with TRBJ2-1; tentatively, D is TRBD2 (6 bases). The CDR3 contains 17 residues. In germline, CDR1 is MNHEY, CDR2 SMNVEV (reference sequence). The germline V and J ends were trimmed by 4 bases and 6 bases, with 22 bases remaining between them. The CDR3 nucleotides are TGTGCCAGCAGTTCCGTCCGGGACTCCCTTAACCTCAATGAGCAGTTCTTC. Its translation: CASSSVRDSLNLNEQFF.

The chain recombines TRBV7-9 with TRBJ1-1; a possible D gene is TRBD1 (5 bases). Trimming cost V 5 bases and J 7 bases, with 23 bases left between them. Per germline, CDR1 SEHNR and CDR2 FQNEAQ (reference sequence). The CDR3 extends over 16 amino acids. CDR3 amino acids: CASSLGHHWAPYEAFF. The CDR3 DNA sequence: TGTGCCAGCAGCCTCGGACATCATTGGGCGCCTTATGAAGCTTTCTTT. Full variable domain (outside the CDR3, taken from reference TRBV7-9 and TRBJ1-1): DTGVSQNPRHKITKRGQNVTFRCDPISEHNRLYWYRQTLGQGPEFLTYFQNEAQLEKSRLLSDRFSAERPKGSFSTLEIQRTEQGDSAMYLCASSLGHHWAPYEAFFGQGTRLTVV.

This clone appeared a single time. The chain couples TRBV4-2 to TRBJ2-5; possibly TRBD2 for D (5 bases). The CDR3 is made up of 15 amino acids. Trimming stripped 3 bases from V and 5 bases from J, with 16 bases between. The V gene's germline CDR1 is LGHNA and CDR2 YNFKEQ. CDR3 protein: CASSQLSGAVETQYF. The CDR3 DNA reads TGTGCCAGCAGCCAGCTAAGCGGAGCGGTGGAGACCCAGTACTTC.

The rearrangement joins TRBV21-1 to TRBJ2-1; the table's D call TRBD2 went unverified against the DNA. TRBV21-1 is a pseudogene locus. This CDR3 is 19 amino acids long. This chain's CDR3 is CASSKARILAGGPTNEQFF. The CDR3 DNA is TGTGCCAGCAGCAAAGCGCGAATTCTAGCGGGAGGGCCCACTAATGAGCAGTTCTTC.

This chain joins TRBV30 and TRBJ2-3; D not resolved. V was shortened by 3 bases and J by 6 bases, with 7 bases between the two germline ends. The CDR3 has 11 amino acids. Germline values: CDR1 GTSNPN, CDR2 SVGIG (reference sequence). The CDR3 is CAWRVEDTQYF. The CDR3 coding sequence is TGTGCCTGGAGGGTGGAGGATACGCAGTATTTT.

This chain connects TRBV18 to TRBJ2-1, with TRBD1 identical over 11 bases. Per germline, CDR1 KGHSH and CDR2 LQKENI. The CDR3 has 16 residues. V lost 3 bases to trimming and J lost 4 bases; unmatched junction nucleotides: 5. CDR3 nucleotides: TGTGCCAGCTCACCCGGGACAGGGGGAATTTACAATGAGCAGTTCTTC. Translating gives CASSPGTGGIYNEQFF.

This rearrangement joins TRBV5-1 to TRBJ1-1, with a possible D match to TRBD1 (5 bases). Trimming stripped 0 bases from V and 0 bases from J, with 12 bases between. The CDR3 extends over 16 amino acids. Germline-derived CDR1 and CDR2 are SGHRS and YFSETQ. In nucleotides, the CDR3 is TGCGCCAGCAGCTTGGTAGCGCGGGGACTGAACACTGAAGCTTTCTTT. This codes for CASSLVARGLNTEAFF. The full variable domain, with the rest looked up from reference TRBV5-1 and TRBJ1-1, is KAGVTQTPRYLIKTRGQQVTLSCSPISGHRSVSWYQQTPGQGLQFLFEYFSETQRNKGNFPGRFSGRQFSNSRSEMNVSTLELGDSALYLCASSLVARGLNTEAFFGQGTRLTVV.

The rearrangement uses TRBV5-1 and TRBJ2-1; 8 bases are shared with TRBD2. Germline V gene sequence: CDR1 SGHRS, CDR2 YFSETQ. The junction had 4 bases not matched to a gene; V was cut back by 5 bases and J by 0 bases. This CDR3 has 15 amino acids. CDR3 loop: CASRPSGYSYNEQFF. CDR3 DNA: TGCGCCAGCAGGCCTAGCGGGTACTCCTACAATGAGCAGTTCTTC.

The rearrangement links TRBV6-5 to TRBJ1-2; D is perhaps TRBD1 (5 bases). Trimming cost V 8 bases and J 8 bases, with 9 bases left between them. The germline V gene encodes CDR1 MNHEY and CDR2 SVGAGI. The CDR3 consists of 10 residues. CDR3 amino acids: CASQGYGYTF. The CDR3 coding sequence is TGTGCCAGCCAGGGATACGGCTACACCTTC.

This chain's CDR3 is CASLPDRRPVEQYF. CDR3 sequence (DNA): TGTGCCAGTCTCCCGGACAGGCGACCTGTTGAGCAGTACTTC. This chain uses TRBV5-6 with TRBJ2-7; 7 nucleotides align to TRBD1. Per germline, CDR1 SGHDT and CDR2 YYEEEE. V lost 8 bases to trimming and J lost 7 bases; unmatched junction nucleotides: 15. The CDR3 covers 14 residues.

This clone appeared a few times. This chain joins TRBV2 and TRBJ1-1; D gene ambiguous. V lost 3 bases and J lost 1, with 6 bases in between. The CDR3 consists of 13 residues. CDR1 is SNHLY, CDR2 FYNNEI, per germline. CDR3 coding DNA: TGTGCCAGCAGTGAGGAGACGAACACTGAAGCTTTCTTT. It codes for CASSEETNTEAFF.

This chain links TRBV19 with TRBJ2-2; D gene ambiguous. Germline-derived CDR1 and CDR2 are LNHDA and SQIVND (reference sequence). V was pared by 5 bases and J by 4 bases, with 11 bases between. The CDR3 is 14 residues long. The CDR3 region has the DNA TGTGCCAGTAGTCTCGCCAGTGGCACCGGGGAGCTGTTTTTT. Its translation is CASSLASGTGELFF.

The genes are TRBV7-3 and TRBJ2-7, with D possibly matching TRBD2 (6 bases). The CDR3 is 14 residues long. Between the trimmed V and J ends, which lost 2 bases and 4 bases, there was a span of 12 bases. The germline V gene has CDR1 SGHTA and CDR2 FQGTGA. CDR3 DNA: TGTGCCAGCAGCTTAGGCCCTAGCGCTTACGAGCAGTACTTC. It codes for CASSLGPSAYEQYF.

This clone was detected once. This chain connects TRBV21-1 to TRBJ1-5; TRBD1, the table's D call, lacks a check against the DNA. TRBV21-1 is a documented pseudogene. The CDR3 is 14 residues long. The CDR3 loop is CASSVGQGDQPQHF. Written as DNA, the CDR3 is TGTGCCAGCAGCGTAGGGCAGGGTGATCAGCCCCAGCATTTT.

The chain is built from TRBV11-2 and TRBJ2-2, with 9 bases that match TRBD1. The germline gives CDR1 SGHAT, CDR2 FQNNGV. This CDR3 comprises 15 residues. Trimming removed 4 bases from V and 7 bases from J; junction bases left unmatched: 7. As DNA, the CDR3 is TGTGCCAGCAGCTCAGTGGGGACAGGGATCGGGGAGCTGTTTTTT. Residues: CASSSVGTGIGELFF.

This sequence joins TRBV19 and TRBJ2-3, with 7 bases matching TRBD2. Germline CDR1 and CDR2: LNHDA and SQIVND (reference sequence). The CDR3 has 16 residues. The trim removed 5 bases at V and 1 base at J, leaving 9 bases unmatched. This CDR3 reads CASSLRTSWGTDTQYF. The CDR3 coding sequence is TGTGCCAGTAGTCTAAGGACTAGTTGGGGCACAGATACGCAGTATTTT. Full variable domain (missing parts from reference TRBV19 and TRBJ2-3): DGGITQSPKYLFRKEGQNVTLSCEQNLNHDAMYWYRQDPGQGLRLIYYSQIVNDFQKGDIAEGYSVSREKKESFPLTVTSAQKNPTAFYLCASSLRTSWGTDTQYFGPGTRLTVL.

The rearrangement uses TRBV6-5 and TRBJ2-5; 7 nucleotides match TRBD2. The J call may not be correct, given that the DNA end is closer to TRBJ2-7. CDR3 size: 14 residues. Germline V gives CDR1 MNHEY, CDR2 SVGAGI. CDR3 protein: CASSSPGLTYEQYF. CDR3 nucleotides: TGTGCCAGCAGTTCCCCGGGACTAACCTACGAGCAGTACTTC.

The chain uses TRBV7-9 and TRBJ2-6, with 7 bases identical to TRBD1. The CDR3 is 14 residues long. Trimming removed 4 bases from V and 8 bases from J; junction bases left unmatched: 5. Per germline, CDR1 SEHNR and CDR2 FQNEAQ (reference sequence). The CDR3 loop reads CASSSTGFPNVLTF. In DNA, the CDR3 is TGTGCCAGCAGCTCGACAGGGTTTCCCAACGTCCTGACTTTC.

The rearrangement uses TRBV2 and TRBJ2-2, with D possibly TRBD1 on 5 matching bases. V lost 8 bases, J lost 1 base, and 17 bases lay in between. Germline CDR1 SNHLY, CDR2 FYNNEI. The CDR3 extends over 16 amino acids. Written as DNA, the CDR3 is TGTGCCAGCGTGAAGGGGTCAGACAGGAACACCGGGGAGCTGTTTTTT. Its protein is CASVKGSDRNTGELFF.

The chain recombines TRBV7-2 with TRBJ2-3; D call uncertain. Trimming took off 7 bases at V and 5 bases at J, with 13 bases between the two ends. The length of the CDR3 is 13 residues. CDR1 is SGHTA and CDR2 is FQGNSA in the germline V gene. The CDR3 spells CASTIVNQDTQYF. Written as DNA, the CDR3 is TGTGCCAGCACCATAGTAAACCAAGATACGCAGTATTTT.

The chain links TRBV11-2 to TRBJ1-2; weak D call: TRBD1 (6 bases). This CDR3 has 14 amino acids. Trimming stripped 2 bases from V and 7 bases from J, with 14 bases between. Germline CDR1 reads SGHAT; CDR2 reads FQNNGV. CDR3 region: CASSLPRGFGGYTF. The CDR3 region has the DNA TGTGCCAGCAGCTTACCCAGGGGTTTTGGTGGCTACACCTTC.

V gene TRBV19 combines with J gene TRBJ1-5, with unresolved D. CDR1 is LNHDA and CDR2 is SQIVND in the germline V gene (reference sequence). The germline V and J ends were trimmed by 7 bases and 0 bases, with 16 bases remaining between them. This CDR3 has 16 residues. CDR3 region: CASTDSATHSNQPQHF. The CDR3 DNA reads as TGTGCCAGTACGGACTCGGCAACCCATAGCAATCAGCCCCAGCATTTT.